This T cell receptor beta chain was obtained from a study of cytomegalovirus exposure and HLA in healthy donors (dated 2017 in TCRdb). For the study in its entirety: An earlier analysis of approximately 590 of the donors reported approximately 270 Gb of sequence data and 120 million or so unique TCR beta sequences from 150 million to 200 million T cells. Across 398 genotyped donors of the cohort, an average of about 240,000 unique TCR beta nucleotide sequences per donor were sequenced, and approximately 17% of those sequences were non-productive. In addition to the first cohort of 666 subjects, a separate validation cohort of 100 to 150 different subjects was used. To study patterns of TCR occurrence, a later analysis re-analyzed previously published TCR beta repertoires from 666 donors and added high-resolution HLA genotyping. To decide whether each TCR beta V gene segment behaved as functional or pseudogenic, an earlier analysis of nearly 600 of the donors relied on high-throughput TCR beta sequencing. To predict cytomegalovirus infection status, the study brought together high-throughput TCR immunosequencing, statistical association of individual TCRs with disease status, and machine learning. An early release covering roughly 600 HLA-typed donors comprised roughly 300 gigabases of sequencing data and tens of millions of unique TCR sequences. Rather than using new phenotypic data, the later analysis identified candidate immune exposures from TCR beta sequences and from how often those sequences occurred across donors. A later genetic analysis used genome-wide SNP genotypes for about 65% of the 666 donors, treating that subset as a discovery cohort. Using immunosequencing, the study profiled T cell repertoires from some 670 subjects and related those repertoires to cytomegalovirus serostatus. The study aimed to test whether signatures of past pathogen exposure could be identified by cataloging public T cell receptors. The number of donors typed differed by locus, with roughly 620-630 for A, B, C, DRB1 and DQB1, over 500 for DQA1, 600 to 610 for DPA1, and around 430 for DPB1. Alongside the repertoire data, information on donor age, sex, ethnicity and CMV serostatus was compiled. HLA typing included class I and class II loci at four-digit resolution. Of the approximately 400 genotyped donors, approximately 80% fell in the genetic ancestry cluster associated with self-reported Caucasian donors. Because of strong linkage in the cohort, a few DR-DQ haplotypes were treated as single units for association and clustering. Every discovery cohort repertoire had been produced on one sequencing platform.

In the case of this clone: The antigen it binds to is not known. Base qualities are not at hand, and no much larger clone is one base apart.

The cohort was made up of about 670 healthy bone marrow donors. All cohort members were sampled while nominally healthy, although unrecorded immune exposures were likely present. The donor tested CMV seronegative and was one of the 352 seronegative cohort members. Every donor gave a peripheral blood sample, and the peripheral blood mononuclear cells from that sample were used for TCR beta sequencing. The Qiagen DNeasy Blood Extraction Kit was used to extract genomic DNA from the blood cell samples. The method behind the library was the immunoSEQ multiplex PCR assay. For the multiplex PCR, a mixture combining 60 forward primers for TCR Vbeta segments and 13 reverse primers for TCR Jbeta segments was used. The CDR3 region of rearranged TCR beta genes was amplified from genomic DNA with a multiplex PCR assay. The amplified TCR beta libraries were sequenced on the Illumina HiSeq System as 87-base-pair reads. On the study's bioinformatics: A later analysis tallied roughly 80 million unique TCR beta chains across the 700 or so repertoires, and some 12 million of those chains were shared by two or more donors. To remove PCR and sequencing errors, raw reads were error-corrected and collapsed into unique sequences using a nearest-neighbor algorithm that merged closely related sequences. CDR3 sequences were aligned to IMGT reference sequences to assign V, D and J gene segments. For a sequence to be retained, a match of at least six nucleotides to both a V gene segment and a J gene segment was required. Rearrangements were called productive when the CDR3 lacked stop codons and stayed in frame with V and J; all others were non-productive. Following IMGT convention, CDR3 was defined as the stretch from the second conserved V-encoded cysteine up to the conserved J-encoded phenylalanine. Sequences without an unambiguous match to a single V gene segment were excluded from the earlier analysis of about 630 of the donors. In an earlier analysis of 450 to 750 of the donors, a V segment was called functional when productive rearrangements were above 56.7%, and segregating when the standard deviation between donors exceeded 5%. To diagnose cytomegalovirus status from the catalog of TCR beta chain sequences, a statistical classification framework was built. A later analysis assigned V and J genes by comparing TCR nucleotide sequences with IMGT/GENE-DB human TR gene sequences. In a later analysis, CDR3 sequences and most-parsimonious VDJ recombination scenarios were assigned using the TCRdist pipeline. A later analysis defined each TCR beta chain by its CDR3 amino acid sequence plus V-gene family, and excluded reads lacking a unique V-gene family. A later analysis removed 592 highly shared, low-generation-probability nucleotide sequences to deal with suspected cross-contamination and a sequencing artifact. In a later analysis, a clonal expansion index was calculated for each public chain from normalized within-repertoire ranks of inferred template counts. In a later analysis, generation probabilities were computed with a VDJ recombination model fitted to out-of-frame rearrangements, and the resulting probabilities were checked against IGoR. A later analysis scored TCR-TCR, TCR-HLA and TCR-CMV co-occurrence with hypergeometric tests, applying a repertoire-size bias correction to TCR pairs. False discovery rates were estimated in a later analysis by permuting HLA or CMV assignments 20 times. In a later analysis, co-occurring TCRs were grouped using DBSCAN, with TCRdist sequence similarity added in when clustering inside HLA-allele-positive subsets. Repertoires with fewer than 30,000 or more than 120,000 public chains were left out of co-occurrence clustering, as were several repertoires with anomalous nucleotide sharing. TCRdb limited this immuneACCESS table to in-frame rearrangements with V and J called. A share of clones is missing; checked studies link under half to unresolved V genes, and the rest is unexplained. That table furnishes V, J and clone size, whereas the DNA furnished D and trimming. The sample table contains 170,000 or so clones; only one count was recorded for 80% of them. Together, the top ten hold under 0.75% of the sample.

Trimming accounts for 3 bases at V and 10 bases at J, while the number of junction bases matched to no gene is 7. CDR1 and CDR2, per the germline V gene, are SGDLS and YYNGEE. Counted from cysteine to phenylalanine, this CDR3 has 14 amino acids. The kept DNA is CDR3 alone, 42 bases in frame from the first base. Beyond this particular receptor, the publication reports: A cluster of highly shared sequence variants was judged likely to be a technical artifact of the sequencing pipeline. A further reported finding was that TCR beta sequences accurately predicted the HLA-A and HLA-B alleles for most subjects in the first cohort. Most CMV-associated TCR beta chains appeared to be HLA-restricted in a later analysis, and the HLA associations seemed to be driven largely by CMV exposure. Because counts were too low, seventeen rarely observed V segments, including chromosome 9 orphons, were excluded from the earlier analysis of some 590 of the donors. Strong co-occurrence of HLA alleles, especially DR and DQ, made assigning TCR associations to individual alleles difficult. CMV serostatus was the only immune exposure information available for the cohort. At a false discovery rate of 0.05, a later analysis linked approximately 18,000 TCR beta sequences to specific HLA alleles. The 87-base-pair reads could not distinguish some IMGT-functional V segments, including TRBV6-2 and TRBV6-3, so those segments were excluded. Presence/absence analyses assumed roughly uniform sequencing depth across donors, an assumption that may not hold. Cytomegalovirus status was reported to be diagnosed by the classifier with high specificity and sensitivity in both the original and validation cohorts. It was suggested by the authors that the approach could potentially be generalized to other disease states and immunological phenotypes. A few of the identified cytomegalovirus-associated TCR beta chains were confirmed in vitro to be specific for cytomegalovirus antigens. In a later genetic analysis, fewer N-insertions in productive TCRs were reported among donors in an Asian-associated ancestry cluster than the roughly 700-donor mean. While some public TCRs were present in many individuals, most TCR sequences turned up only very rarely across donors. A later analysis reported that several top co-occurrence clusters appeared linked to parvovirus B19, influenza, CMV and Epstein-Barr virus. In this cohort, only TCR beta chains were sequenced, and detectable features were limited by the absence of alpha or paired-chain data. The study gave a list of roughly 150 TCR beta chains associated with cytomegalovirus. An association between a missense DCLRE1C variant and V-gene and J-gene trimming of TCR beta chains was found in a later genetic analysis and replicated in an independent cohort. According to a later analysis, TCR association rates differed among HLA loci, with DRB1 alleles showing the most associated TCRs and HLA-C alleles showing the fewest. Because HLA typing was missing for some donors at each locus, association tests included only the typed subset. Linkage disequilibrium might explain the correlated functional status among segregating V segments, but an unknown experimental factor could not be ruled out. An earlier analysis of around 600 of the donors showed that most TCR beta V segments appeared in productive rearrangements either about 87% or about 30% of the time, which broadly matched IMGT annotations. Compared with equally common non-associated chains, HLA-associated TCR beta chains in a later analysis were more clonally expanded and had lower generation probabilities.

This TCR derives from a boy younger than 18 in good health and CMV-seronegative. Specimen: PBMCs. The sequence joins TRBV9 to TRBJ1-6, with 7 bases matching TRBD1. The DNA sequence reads TGTGCCAGCAGCGAGACGACAGGGAGGTCACCCCTCCACTTT. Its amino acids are CASSETTGRSPLHF.